This TCR beta chain stems from a study of blood T cell repertoires in COVID-19. Study overall: Sites across the United States, Italy and Spain contributed samples from acute and convalescent COVID-19. T cells, B-cell-depleted T cells, or PBMCs supplied cDNA or gDNA.

As originally analysed: Quantification of nucleated cells was approximated via reference gene primer amplification. The table came from immunoSEQ multiplex PCR; TCRdb's copy has only in-frame clones and leaves some out. V, J and clone size are those of that table, while D and trimming were read from the DNA. The table has 95,000 to 120,000 clones, just over 85% seen once. Germline-derived CDR1 and CDR2 are MNHEY and SVGAGI. CDR3 length equals 14 residues. V was shortened by 7 bases and J by 0 bases, with 13 bases between the two germline ends. The sample taken for sequencing was peripheral blood. The clonotype originates from a human donor in a cohort sampled during active COVID-19. The chain combines TRBV6-5 with TRBJ2-7; D possibly corresponds to TRBD2 (6 bases). The DNA of the CDR3 is TGTGCCAGCACGAACGGGGGTAGCTCCTACGAGCAGTACTTC. Its protein product is CASTNGGSSYEQYF.